What follows are 6 T cell receptor beta chains derived from one specimen sequenced in a study of T cells after yellow fever vaccination. One entry per CDR3 protein, called by TCRdb with MiXCR from the 5' RACE reads. The sample lists 250,000 to 300,000 distinct CDR3 sequences; around 9.3% were seen once. The source material was CD4+ T cells sorted from PBMCs, sampled 5 days after the yellow fever booster vaccination. The receptors shown here come from a young man who received the YFV17D yellow fever vaccine.

This clonotype was observed a handful of times. V usage is TRBV5-1 and J usage is TRBJ2-5, with TRBD2 as a possible D gene (6 bases). V gave up 4 bases and J gave up 1 base, with 17 bases separating them. CDR1 is SGHRS, CDR2 YFSETQ, per germline. CDR3 length: 16 amino acids. The CDR3 loop is CASSRAAGRSQETQYF. As DNA, the CDR3 is TGCGCCAGCAGCAGGGCTGCGGGACGTTCCCAAGAGACCCAGTACTTC.

This chain links TRBV20-1 with TRBJ2-3; D remains unclear. CDR1 is DFQATT and CDR2 is SNEGSKA in the germline V gene (reference sequence). Trimming took 4 bases from V and 3 from J, leaving 14 bases between them. CDR3 size: 14 residues. The CDR3 coding sequence is TGCAGTGCTAAGTCCACCTTAGGAACAGATACGCAGTATTTT. Translation: CSAKSTLGTDTQYF.

There are many counts of this clonotype. This chain uses TRBV4-3 with TRBJ1-2; possible D gene TRBD1, 5 bases. Between the trimmed V and J ends, which lost 0 bases and 8 bases, there was a span of 13 bases. The CDR3 runs to 14 residues. Germline V gives CDR1 LGHNA, CDR2 YSLEER. The DNA of the CDR3 is TGCGCCAGCAGCCAAGATAGGGACCGCCGGGGCTACACCTTC. It is translated as CASSQDRDRRGYTF.

This chain joins TRBV5-6 and TRBJ2-3; D gene uncertain. V was pared by 3 bases and J by 0 bases, with 14 bases between. The CDR3 has 16 residues. CDR1 and CDR2 from the germline V gene are SGHDT and YYEEEE. The CDR3 DNA is TGTGCCAGCAGCTCGCTGACTTTGGCTAGCACAGATACGCAGTATTTT. This gives the protein CASSSLTLASTDTQYF. The entire variable domain, with the rest obtained from reference TRBV5-6 and TRBJ2-3, is as follows: DAGVTQSPTHLIKTRGQQVTLRCSPKSGHDTVSWYQQALGQGPQFIFQYYEEEERQRGNFPDRFSGHQFPNYSSELNVNALLLGDSALYLCASSSLTLASTDTQYFGPGTRLTVL.

This clonotype showed up many times. This chain joins TRBV3-1 and TRBJ1-2; a weak D match, TRBD1 (5 bases). Germline V gene data show CDR1 as LGHDT and CDR2 as YNNKEL (reference sequence). With 1 base removed from V and 7 bases from J, the gap between germline ends came to 13 bases. The CDR3 has 14 residues. Here the CDR3 DNA reads TGTGCCAGCAGCCAAGGAGGGGTAGCCGGTGGCTACACCTTC. Translating it yields CASSQGGVAGGYTF.

Only a few counts were recorded for this clonotype. CDR3 coding DNA: TGTGCCAGCAGCGCCGGACTGAGGGATCAGCCCCAGCATTTT. It encodes CASSAGLRDQPQHF. The J gene is TRBJ1-5, the V gene TRBV9; D gene ambiguous. Germline CDR1 is SGDLS and CDR2 is YYNGEE. The CDR3 contains 14 residues. Trimming took 3 bases from V and 5 from J, leaving 12 bases between them.